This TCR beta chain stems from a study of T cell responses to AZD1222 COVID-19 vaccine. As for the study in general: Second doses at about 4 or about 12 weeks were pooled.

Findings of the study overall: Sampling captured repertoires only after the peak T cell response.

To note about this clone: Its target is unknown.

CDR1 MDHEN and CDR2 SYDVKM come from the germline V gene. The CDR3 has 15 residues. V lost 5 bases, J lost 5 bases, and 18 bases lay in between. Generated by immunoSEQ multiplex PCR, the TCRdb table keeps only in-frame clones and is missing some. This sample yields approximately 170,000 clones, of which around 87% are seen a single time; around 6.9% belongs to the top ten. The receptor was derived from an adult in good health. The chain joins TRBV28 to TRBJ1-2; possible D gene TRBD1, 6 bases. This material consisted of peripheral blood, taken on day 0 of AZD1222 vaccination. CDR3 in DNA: TGTGCCAGCAGTCCGAAATTCAGGACAGATTATGGCTACACCTTC. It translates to CASSPKFRTDYGYTF.